The source of this TCR beta chain is a study of metastatic and nonmetastatic thyroid tumors. Looking at the study overall: Repertoire comparisons spanned blood and tumor or nodule tissue from malignant and benign thyroid patients.

Findings and caveats of the study: Malignant tumors reportedly showed significantly higher TCR beta diversity than benign nodules in both blood and tumor.

CDR1 is MRHNA and CDR2 is SNTAGT in the germline V gene. Trimming removed 5 bases from V and 0 bases from J, with 7 bases in between. The CDR3 has 13 residues. Per the original methods: Clinicopathological groups of papillary thyroid cancer showed CDR3 differences that were used to build a distant-metastasis classifier. TCRdb redid the clone calls on the PCR reads using MiXCR. The V and J calls, along with clone size, are taken from TCRdb and not from the paper's own processing. The profile shows around 37,000 clones, 20% to 25% of them singletons. No patient had received any treatment before thyroid surgery. This clone was counted many times. Its specificity is not known.

The sequenced sample consisted of tumor tissue. This clonotype was obtained from a female donor with papillary thyroid cancer or a benign thyroid nodule (not recorded which). Some clones in this sample may be carry-over from other donors' samples. The V and J genes are TRBV6-4 and TRBJ1-1, with unresolved D. The CDR3 protein is CASSNEMNTEAFF. CDR3 sequence (DNA): TGTGCCAGCAGTAACGAGATGAACACTGAAGCTTTCTTT.